A selection of T cell receptor beta chains follows, all from one sample in a study of blood T cell repertoires in COVID-19. The protocol was immunoSEQ multiplex PCR, while the TCRdb copy is restricted to in-frame clones and leaves out a portion. The top ten clones hold roughly 5.3% of a sample with more than 65,000 clones, around four fifths of them seen once. The material sequenced was peripheral blood. These receptors came from a man aged 50-60 years with active COVID-19. Each CDR3 is given with its conserved first and last residue. Fields, in order: CDR3 DNA, CDR3 protein, clone size, J gene, D gene, V gene. A D gene is named only where the DNA matches it firmly. Size tells how often a clone was seen (once, few, many) or the class of an expanded clone, and some rows leave it out.

CDR3 DNA: TGTGCCAGCAGACCTCCGGGACAGGGGTTCGAGCAGTACTTC
CDR3 protein: CASRPPGQGFEQYF
clone size: -
J gene: TRBJ2-7
D gene: TRBD1
V gene: TRBV7-2

CDR3 DNA: TGCGCCAGCAGCGCGTCCACAGGGGACTATGGCTACACCTTC
CDR3 protein: CASSASTGDYGYTF
clone size: -
J gene: TRBJ1-2
D gene: TRBD1
V gene: TRBV5-1

CDR3 DNA: TGTGCCAGCAGCTTGGGGGCGGACCTGAACACTGAAGCTTTCTTT
CDR3 protein: CASSLGADLNTEAFF
clone size: few
J gene: TRBJ1-1
D gene: -
V gene: TRBV11-3

CDR3 DNA: TGTGCCAGCAGCTTATACAGAGACACTGAAGCTTTCTTT
CDR3 protein: CASSLYRDTEAFF
clone size: -
J gene: TRBJ1-1
D gene: -
V gene: TRBV7-8

CDR3 DNA: TGTGCCAGTAGTGCCCGAAATTTAGCGGGGAGGACTTCCACAGATACGCAGTATTTT
CDR3 protein: CASSARNLAGRTSTDTQYF
clone size: -
J gene: TRBJ2-3
D gene: TRBD2
V gene: TRBV19

CDR3 DNA: TGTGCCAGCAGCTACGGGTTCACGAATCAGCCCCAGCATTTT
CDR3 protein: CASSYGFTNQPQHF
clone size: -
J gene: TRBJ1-5
D gene: -
V gene: TRBV7-8

CDR3 DNA: TGTGCCACCAGTGATTTTGCCCGCGGAACAGATACGCAGTATTTT
CDR3 protein: CATSDFARGTDTQYF
clone size: -
J gene: TRBJ2-3
D gene: -
V gene: TRBV24-1

CDR3 DNA: TGTGCCAGCACTTCAGGGGGCGGCTCACCCCTCCACTTT
CDR3 protein: CASTSGGGSPLHF
clone size: -
J gene: TRBJ1-6
D gene: TRBD1
V gene: TRBV28

CDR3 DNA: TGTGCCAGCAGCTTGGGCCTAGCGGGAGCCAGTAATGAGCAGTTCTTC
CDR3 protein: CASSLGLAGASNEQFF
clone size: -
J gene: TRBJ2-1
D gene: TRBD2
V gene: TRBV5-6

CDR3 DNA: TGTGCCAGCAGCGCGACAGGGGAGGGAGGGAGCGTCTACGAGCAGTACTTC
CDR3 protein: CASSATGEGGSVYEQYF
clone size: -
J gene: TRBJ2-7
D gene: -
V gene: TRBV9

CDR3 DNA: TGCGCCAGCAGCTTGATGGGACAGGGGGGCCAAGAGACCCAGTACTTC
CDR3 protein: CASSLMGQGGQETQYF
clone size: -
J gene: TRBJ2-5
D gene: TRBD1
V gene: TRBV5-1

CDR3 DNA: TGCAGCGTTGAAGGATGGACTGACAGGGCAAGCTCCTACGAGCAGTACTTC
CDR3 protein: CSVEGWTDRASSYEQYF
clone size: -
J gene: TRBJ2-7
D gene: TRBD1
V gene: TRBV29-1

CDR3 DNA: TGTGCCAGCAGCTTAGAGAGTGAACTATCCTTC
CDR3 protein: CASSLESELSF
clone size: -
J gene: TRBJ2-7
D gene: -
V gene: TRBV13

CDR3 DNA: TGTGCCAGCAGTCAGAGGCTAGCGGGAGGGATGGAGCAGTTCTTC
CDR3 protein: CASSQRLAGGMEQFF
clone size: -
J gene: TRBJ2-1
D gene: TRBD2
V gene: TRBV3-1/TRBV3-2

CDR3 DNA: TGTGCCAGCAGTTACCTCCGAGGGCAAGAGACCCAGTACTTC
CDR3 protein: CASSYLRGQETQYF
clone size: -
J gene: TRBJ2-5
D gene: -
V gene: TRBV6-2/TRBV6-3

CDR3 DNA: TGTGCCAGCAGCCGTTCAGGAGGGAACTATGGCTACACCTTC
CDR3 protein: CASSRSGGNYGYTF
clone size: -
J gene: TRBJ1-2
D gene: -
V gene: TRBV7-2

CDR3 DNA: TGTGCCAGCAGCTTAGTCCCCTACTACAATGAGCAGTTCTTC
CDR3 protein: CASSLVPYYNEQFF
clone size: -
J gene: TRBJ2-1
D gene: -
V gene: TRBV7-9

CDR3 DNA: TGTGCCAGCTCACCACCCCGGACCATTAGCGGGCGGGGGAAAGAGACCCAGTACTTC
CDR3 protein: CASSPPRTISGRGKETQYF
clone size: -
J gene: TRBJ2-5
D gene: TRBD2
V gene: TRBV18

CDR3 DNA: TGTGCCAGCAGCGCTTCCGGGACTAGCGGCACCCAAGAGACCCAGTACTTC
CDR3 protein: CASSASGTSGTQETQYF
clone size: -
J gene: TRBJ2-5
D gene: TRBD2
V gene: TRBV9

CDR3 DNA: TGTGCCAGCAGTGTGACAGGGGTAGGGGAGACCCAGTACTTC
CDR3 protein: CASSVTGVGETQYF
clone size: -
J gene: TRBJ2-5
D gene: TRBD1
V gene: TRBV2

CDR3 DNA: TGTGCCAGCAGCCAAACCGGGACTAGCGGGAGAGGTACGCAGTATTTT
CDR3 protein: CASSQTGTSGRGTQYF
clone size: -
J gene: TRBJ2-3
D gene: TRBD2
V gene: TRBV4-2

CDR3 DNA: TGCGCCACTTCGGGGGGGCTAGCGGGAGGAGCGGGTGAGCAGTTCTTC
CDR3 protein: CATSGGLAGGAGEQFF
clone size: -
J gene: TRBJ2-1
D gene: TRBD2
V gene: TRBV5-1

CDR3 DNA: TGTGCCAGCAGTTATACGCGGGACTCCTACGAGCAGTACTTC
CDR3 protein: CASSYTRDSYEQYF
clone size: -
J gene: TRBJ2-7
D gene: -
V gene: TRBV27

CDR3 DNA: TGTGCCAGTTACTGGACAAACTATGGCTACACCTTC
CDR3 protein: CASYWTNYGYTF
clone size: few
J gene: TRBJ1-2
D gene: -
V gene: TRBV19

CDR3 DNA: TGCGCCAGCAGCTGGGACAGGGGGTTAAGTGGGGCCAACGTCCTGACTTTC
CDR3 protein: CASSWDRGLSGANVLTF
clone size: -
J gene: TRBJ2-6
D gene: TRBD1
V gene: TRBV5-1

CDR3 DNA: TGTGCCAGCAGACCCAGAGGGTTGGACACTGAAGCTTTCTTT
CDR3 protein: CASRPRGLDTEAFF
clone size: -
J gene: TRBJ1-1
D gene: -
V gene: TRBV2

CDR3 DNA: TGCGCCAGCAGAATTGACCGGGGGGCTGAAGCTTTCTTT
CDR3 protein: CASRIDRGAEAFF
clone size: -
J gene: TRBJ1-1
D gene: -
V gene: TRBV4-1

CDR3 DNA: TGCGCCAGCAGTGTGTACAGGGGGAACACCGGGGAGCTGTTTTTT
CDR3 protein: CASSVYRGNTGELFF
clone size: -
J gene: TRBJ2-2
D gene: TRBD1
V gene: TRBV10-2

CDR3 DNA: TGTGCCAGCAGCCAGACAGGGGTCAATCAGCCCCAGCATTTT
CDR3 protein: CASSQTGVNQPQHF
clone size: few
J gene: TRBJ1-5
D gene: TRBD1
V gene: TRBV6-5

CDR3 DNA: TGTGCCAGCTCACCATCGTCAGGGGATGGCTACACCTTC
CDR3 protein: CASSPSSGDGYTF
clone size: few
J gene: TRBJ1-2
D gene: -
V gene: TRBV18

CDR3 DNA: TGTGCCAGCAGTAAAATAACTGACTACGAGCAGTACTTC
CDR3 protein: CASSKITDYEQYF
clone size: -
J gene: TRBJ2-7
D gene: -
V gene: TRBV28

CDR3 DNA: TGTGCCAGTAGTGACAGGGACTATGGCTACACCTTC
CDR3 protein: CASSDRDYGYTF
clone size: -
J gene: TRBJ1-2
D gene: TRBD1
V gene: TRBV19

CDR3 DNA: TGTGCCAGCGAGAGACAGGGGGCGGCCACTGAAGCTTTCTTT
CDR3 protein: CASERQGAATEAFF
clone size: -
J gene: TRBJ1-1
D gene: TRBD1
V gene: TRBV5-6

CDR3 DNA: TGTGCCATCAGTGCGGCGGGCGGGGGGGCGACAGATACGCAGTATTTT
CDR3 protein: CAISAAGGGATDTQYF
clone size: -
J gene: TRBJ2-3
D gene: TRBD2
V gene: TRBV10-3

CDR3 DNA: TGTGCCAGCAGCTTAGATATAGCCAAAAACATTCAGTACTTC
CDR3 protein: CASSLDIAKNIQYF
clone size: -
J gene: TRBJ2-4
D gene: -
V gene: TRBV11-2

CDR3 DNA: TGTGCCAGCAGCCCCAGGGGCGCGGAGAGCTCCTACGAGCAGTACTTC
CDR3 protein: CASSPRGAESSYEQYF
clone size: -
J gene: TRBJ2-7
D gene: -
V gene: TRBV4-2

CDR3 DNA: TGTGCCAGCAGCGACCGCAACAGGCCCTACGAGCAGTACTTC
CDR3 protein: CASSDRNRPYEQYF
clone size: few
J gene: TRBJ2-7
D gene: -
V gene: TRBV7-9

CDR3 DNA: TGTGCCAGCAGCTTAGGGACAGTGTCAGGGGAGCAGTACTTC
CDR3 protein: CASSLGTVSGEQYF
clone size: once
J gene: TRBJ2-7
D gene: -
V gene: TRBV7-2

CDR3 DNA: TGTGCCAGCAGTTGGGGACAGTTCTACGAGCAGTACTTC
CDR3 protein: CASSWGQFYEQYF
clone size: many
J gene: TRBJ2-7
D gene: TRBD1
V gene: TRBV12-3/TRBV12-4

CDR3 DNA: TGTGCCAGCAGTCCGCGCAGACTAGCGGGAGCGGCGGATACGCAGTATTTT
CDR3 protein: CASSPRRLAGAADTQYF
clone size: -
J gene: TRBJ2-3
D gene: TRBD2
V gene: TRBV28

CDR3 DNA: TGTGCCAGCAGTTTGTTCGGACAGGGGATGAGGGCCAAAAATCAGCCCCAGCATTTT
CDR3 protein: CASSLFGQGMRAKNQPQHF
clone size: -
J gene: TRBJ1-5
D gene: TRBD1
V gene: TRBV28

CDR3 DNA: TGTGCCACCAACGGGACAGGGGCCGGAGAGACCCAGTACTTC
CDR3 protein: CATNGTGAGETQYF
clone size: -
J gene: TRBJ2-5
D gene: TRBD1
V gene: TRBV24-1

CDR3 DNA: TGTGCCAGCAGGCCTAGGACTAGCGGCACAGATACGCAGTATTTT
CDR3 protein: CASRPRTSGTDTQYF
clone size: -
J gene: TRBJ2-3
D gene: TRBD2
V gene: TRBV6-2/TRBV6-3

CDR3 DNA: TGTGCCAGCTCCCCGGACGGGAGAGGCGAGCAGTACTTC
CDR3 protein: CASSPDGRGEQYF
clone size: -
J gene: TRBJ2-7
D gene: -
V gene: TRBV7-3

CDR3 DNA: TGCGCCAGCAGCTTGGCCGGGGTGGGGTACGGAAACACCATATATTTT
CDR3 protein: CASSLAGVGYGNTIYF
clone size: once
J gene: TRBJ1-3
D gene: -
V gene: TRBV5-1

CDR3 DNA: TGTGCCAGCAGTCCCGACCGGAGCTCCTACAATGAGCAGTTCTTC
CDR3 protein: CASSPDRSSYNEQFF
clone size: -
J gene: TRBJ2-1
D gene: -
V gene: TRBV6-5

CDR3 DNA: TGTGCCAGCAGTTTGGTACGGGGGAACACTGAAGCTTTCTTT
CDR3 protein: CASSLVRGNTEAFF
clone size: -
J gene: TRBJ1-1
D gene: -
V gene: TRBV28

CDR3 DNA: TGTGCCAGCAGTGAATATCGTGGAGGTGGAGAGACCCAGTACTTC
CDR3 protein: CASSEYRGGGETQYF
clone size: -
J gene: TRBJ2-5
D gene: -
V gene: TRBV25-1

CDR3 DNA: TGTGCCAGCTGTCCGGGAGCCTACGAGCAGTACTTC
CDR3 protein: CASCPGAYEQYF
clone size: -
J gene: TRBJ2-7
D gene: -
V gene: TRBV28

CDR3 DNA: TGTGCCAGCAGCTTTCCCCGGGATGAATTATGGGGTTATGGCTACACCTTC
CDR3 protein: CASSFPRDELWGYGYTF
clone size: -
J gene: TRBJ1-2
D gene: -
V gene: TRBV5-6

CDR3 DNA: TGCGCCTGCTACGGACAGGGCTACAATGAGCAGTTCTTC
CDR3 protein: CACYGQGYNEQFF
clone size: -
J gene: TRBJ2-1
D gene: TRBD1
V gene: TRBV5-1

CDR3 DNA: TGTGCCAGCAGCCCCCTGACGGGGCAAGAGACCCAGTACTTC
CDR3 protein: CASSPLTGQETQYF
clone size: once
J gene: TRBJ2-5
D gene: -
V gene: TRBV7-8

CDR3 DNA: TGTGCCAGCAGCGTAGCTGAAAGCCAGGGCGTCCGGGAGGAGCAGTTCTTC
CDR3 protein: CASSVAESQGVREEQFF
clone size: -
J gene: TRBJ2-1
D gene: -
V gene: TRBV9

CDR3 DNA: TGTGCCAGCAGCTTCCAGGTGAACACTGAAGCTTTCTTT
CDR3 protein: CASSFQVNTEAFF
clone size: -
J gene: TRBJ1-1
D gene: -
V gene: TRBV5-4

CDR3 DNA: TGTGCCAGTACCGGACAGGGGCAAGGAAACACCATATATTTT
CDR3 protein: CASTGQGQGNTIYF
clone size: -
J gene: TRBJ1-3
D gene: TRBD1
V gene: TRBV18

CDR3 DNA: TGCAGCGTTGAAACTCTGGACAGGGGTGGCAATGAGCAGTTCTTC
CDR3 protein: CSVETLDRGGNEQFF
clone size: -
J gene: TRBJ2-1
D gene: TRBD1
V gene: TRBV29-1

CDR3 DNA: TGTGCCAGCAGCTTAGAGGGGGGGCAGTATTTT
CDR3 protein: CASSLEGGQYF
clone size: -
J gene: TRBJ2-3
D gene: -
V gene: TRBV11-2

CDR3 DNA: TGTGCCAGCAGCCCCCGGACAGGGATTGATGAAAAACTGTTTTTT
CDR3 protein: CASSPRTGIDEKLFF
clone size: -
J gene: TRBJ1-4
D gene: TRBD1
V gene: TRBV7-9

CDR3 DNA: TGTGCCTGGAGTGTATGGCAGGCCAACACTGAAGCTTTCTTT
CDR3 protein: CAWSVWQANTEAFF
clone size: -
J gene: TRBJ1-1
D gene: -
V gene: TRBV30